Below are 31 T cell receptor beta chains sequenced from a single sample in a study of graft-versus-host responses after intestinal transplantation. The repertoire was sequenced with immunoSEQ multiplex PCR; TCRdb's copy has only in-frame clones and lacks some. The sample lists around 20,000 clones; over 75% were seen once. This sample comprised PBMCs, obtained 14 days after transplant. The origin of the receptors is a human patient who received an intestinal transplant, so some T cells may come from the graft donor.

CDR3 bases: TGTGCCAGCTCTCCGGGGCTGTCTTTTTACGAGCAGTACTTC. Protein product: CASSPGLSFYEQYF. This chain links TRBV13 with TRBJ2-7, with D perhaps matching TRBD1 or TRBD2 (5 bases each). CDR3 length equals 14 residues. V lost 8 bases, J lost 4 bases, and 18 bases lay in between. Germline-derived CDR1 and CDR2 are PRHDT and FYEKMQ (reference sequence).

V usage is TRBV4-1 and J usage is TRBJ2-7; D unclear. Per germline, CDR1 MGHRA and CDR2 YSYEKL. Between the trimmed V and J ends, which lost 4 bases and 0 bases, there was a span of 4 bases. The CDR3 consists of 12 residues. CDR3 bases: TGCGCCAGCAGCCCCCCCTCCTACGAGCAGTACTTC. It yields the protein CASSPPSYEQYF.

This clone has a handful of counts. The CDR3 region is CAISEPAGGRIGELFF. The CDR3 coding sequence is TGTGCCATCAGTGAACCGGCGGGAGGGCGGATCGGGGAGCTGTTTTTT. The chain carries TRBV10-3 and TRBJ2-2, with TRBD2 matching 9 bases. With V trimmed by 3 bases and J by 7 bases, 9 bases remained unmatched. CDR3 length equals 16 residues. Per germline, CDR1 ENHRY and CDR2 SYGVKD.

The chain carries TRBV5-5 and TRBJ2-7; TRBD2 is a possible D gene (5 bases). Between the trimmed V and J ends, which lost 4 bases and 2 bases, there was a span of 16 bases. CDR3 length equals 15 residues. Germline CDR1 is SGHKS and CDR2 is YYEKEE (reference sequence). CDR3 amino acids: CASSPSGVDPYEQYF. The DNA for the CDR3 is TGTGCCAGCAGCCCTTCCGGGGTCGATCCCTACGAGCAGTACTTC. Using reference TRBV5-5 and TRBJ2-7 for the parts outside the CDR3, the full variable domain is DAGVTQSPTHLIKTRGQQVTLRCSPISGHKSVSWYQQVLGQGPQFIFQYYEKEERGRGNFPDRFSARQFPNYSSELNVNALLLGDSALYLCASSPSGVDPYEQYFGPGTRLTVT.

CDR3 sequence (DNA): TGTGCCAGCAGCCCTCTGAGACAGGGGTTCTACGAGCAGTACTTC. It specifies CASSPLRQGFYEQYF. V and J are TRBV14 and TRBJ2-7, with 8 bases lining up with TRBD1. Losses at the gene ends were 4 bases for V and 3 bases for J; bases not matched to a gene: 8. This CDR3 is built from 15 residues. CDR1 and CDR2 from the germline V gene are SGHDN and FVKESK.

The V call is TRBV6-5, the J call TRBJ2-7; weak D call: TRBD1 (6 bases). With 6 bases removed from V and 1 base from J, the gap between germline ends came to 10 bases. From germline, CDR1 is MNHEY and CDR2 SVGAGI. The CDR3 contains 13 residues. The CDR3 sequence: CASSTDRSYEQYF. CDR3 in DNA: TGTGCCAGCAGCACCGACAGGTCCTACGAGCAGTACTTC.

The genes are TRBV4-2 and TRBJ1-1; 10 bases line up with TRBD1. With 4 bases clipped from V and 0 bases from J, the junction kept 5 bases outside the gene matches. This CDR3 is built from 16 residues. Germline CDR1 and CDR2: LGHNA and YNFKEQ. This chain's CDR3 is CASSPLDRGMNTEAFF. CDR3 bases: TGTGCCAGCAGCCCCTTGGACAGGGGGATGAACACTGAAGCTTTCTTT.

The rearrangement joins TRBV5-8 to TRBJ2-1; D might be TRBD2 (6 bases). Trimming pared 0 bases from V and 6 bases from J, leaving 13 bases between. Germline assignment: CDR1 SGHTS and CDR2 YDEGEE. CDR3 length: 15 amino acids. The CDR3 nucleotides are TGTGCCAGCAGCTTGGCCGGGAGTTGGGTCAATGAGCAGTTCTTC. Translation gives CASSLAGSWVNEQFF.

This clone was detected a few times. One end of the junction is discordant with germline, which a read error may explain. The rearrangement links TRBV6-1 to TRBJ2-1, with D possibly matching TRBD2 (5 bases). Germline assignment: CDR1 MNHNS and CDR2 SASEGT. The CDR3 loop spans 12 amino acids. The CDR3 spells CASSEGSGEQFF. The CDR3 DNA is TGTGCCAGCAGCGAAGGGAGTGGTGAGCAGTTCTTC.

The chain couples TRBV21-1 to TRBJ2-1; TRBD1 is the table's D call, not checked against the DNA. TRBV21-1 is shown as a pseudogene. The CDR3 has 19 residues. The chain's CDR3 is CASSRGVGRGCNPYNEQFF. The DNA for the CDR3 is TGTGCCAGCAGCAGAGGGGTGGGTAGGGGGTGCAACCCTTACAATGAGCAGTTCTTC.

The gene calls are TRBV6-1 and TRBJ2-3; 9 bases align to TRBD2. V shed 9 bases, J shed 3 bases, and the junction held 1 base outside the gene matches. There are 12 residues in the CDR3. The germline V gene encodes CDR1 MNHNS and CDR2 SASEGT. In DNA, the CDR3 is TGTGCCAGTAGCGGGAGAACAGATACGCAGTATTTT. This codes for CASSGRTDTQYF.

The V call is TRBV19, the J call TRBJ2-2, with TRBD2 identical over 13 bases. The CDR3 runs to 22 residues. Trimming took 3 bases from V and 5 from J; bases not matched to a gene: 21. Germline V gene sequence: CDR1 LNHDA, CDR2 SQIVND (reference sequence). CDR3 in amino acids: CASSMALSGELAGGRFTGELFF. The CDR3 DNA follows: TGTGCCAGTAGTATGGCCCTCAGCGGAGAACTAGCGGGAGGGCGTTTTACCGGGGAGCTGTTTTTT.

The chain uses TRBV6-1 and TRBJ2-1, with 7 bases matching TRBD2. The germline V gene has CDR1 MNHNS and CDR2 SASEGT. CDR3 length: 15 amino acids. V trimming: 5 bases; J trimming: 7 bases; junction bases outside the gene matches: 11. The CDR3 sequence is CASSSGRKSGNEQFF. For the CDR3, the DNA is TGTGCCAGCAGTTCCGGGAGGAAGTCGGGAAATGAGCAGTTCTTC.

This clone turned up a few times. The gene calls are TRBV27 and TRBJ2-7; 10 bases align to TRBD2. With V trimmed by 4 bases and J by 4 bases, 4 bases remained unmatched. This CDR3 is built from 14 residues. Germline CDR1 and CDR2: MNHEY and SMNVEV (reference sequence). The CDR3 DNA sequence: TGTGCCAGCAGTTCAGCGGGAGGGCCTTACGAGCAGTACTTC. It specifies CASSSAGGPYEQYF.

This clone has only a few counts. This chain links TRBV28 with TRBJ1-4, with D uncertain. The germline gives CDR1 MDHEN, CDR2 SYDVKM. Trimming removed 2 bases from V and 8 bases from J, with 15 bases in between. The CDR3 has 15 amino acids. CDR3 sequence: CASSLEGGRREKLFF. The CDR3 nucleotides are TGTGCCAGCAGTTTAGAAGGAGGGCGCAGGGAAAAACTGTTTTTT.

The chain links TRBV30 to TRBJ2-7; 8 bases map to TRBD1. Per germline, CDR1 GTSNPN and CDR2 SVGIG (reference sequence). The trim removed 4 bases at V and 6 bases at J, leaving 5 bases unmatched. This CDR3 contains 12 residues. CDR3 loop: CAWIPTGGEQYF. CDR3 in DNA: TGTGCCTGGATACCCACAGGGGGCGAGCAGTACTTC.

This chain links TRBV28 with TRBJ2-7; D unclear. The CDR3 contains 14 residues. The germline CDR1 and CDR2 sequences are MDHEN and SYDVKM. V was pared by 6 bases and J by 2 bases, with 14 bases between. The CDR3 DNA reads TGTGCCAGCAGCTCCCCGGGCCAAACCTACGAGCAGTACTTC. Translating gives CASSSPGQTYEQYF.

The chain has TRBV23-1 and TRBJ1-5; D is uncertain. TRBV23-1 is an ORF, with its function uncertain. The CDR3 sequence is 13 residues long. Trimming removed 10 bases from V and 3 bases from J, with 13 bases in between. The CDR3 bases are TGCGCCATAAATCAAACAGTCAATCAGCCCCAGCATTTT. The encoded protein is CAINQTVNQPQHF.

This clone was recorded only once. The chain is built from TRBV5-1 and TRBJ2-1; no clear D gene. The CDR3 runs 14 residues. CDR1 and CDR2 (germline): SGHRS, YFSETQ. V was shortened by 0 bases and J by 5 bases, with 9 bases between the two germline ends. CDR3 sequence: CASSLDSSHNEQFF. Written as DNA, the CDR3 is TGCGCCAGCAGCTTGGATAGTAGCCACAATGAGCAGTTCTTC.

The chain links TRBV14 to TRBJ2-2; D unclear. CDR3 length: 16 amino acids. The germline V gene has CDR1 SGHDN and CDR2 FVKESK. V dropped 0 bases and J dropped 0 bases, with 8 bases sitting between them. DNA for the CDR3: TGTGCCAGCAGCCAAGATCCCGTACCGAACACCGGGGAGCTGTTTTTT. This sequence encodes CASSQDPVPNTGELFF. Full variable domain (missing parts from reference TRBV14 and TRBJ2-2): EAGVTQFPSHSVIEKGQTVTLRCDPISGHDNLYWYRRVMGKEIKFLLHFVKESKQDESGMPNNRFLAERTGGTYSTLKVQPAELEDSGVYFCASSQDPVPNTGELFFGEGSRLTVL.

CDR3 DNA: TGTGCCAGCAGCCGGTGCAGTTGTCTTTGGCGGGGACTCTCCTACGAGCAGTACTTC. The encoded protein is CASSRCSCLWRGLSYEQYF. The chain couples TRBV11-1 to TRBJ2-7; TRBD2 is a possible D gene (6 bases). This CDR3 has 19 residues. The V gene's germline CDR1 is SGHAT and CDR2 FQDESV (reference sequence). V was clipped by 5 bases and J by 0 bases, with 26 bases between them.

Written as DNA, the CDR3 is TGTGCCAGCAGCTTGGTCCGGACAGGGGGCGATACGCAGTATTTT. This encodes CASSLVRTGGDTQYF. The chain has TRBV5-7 and TRBJ2-3; 11 bases match TRBD1. TRBV5-7 belongs to the ORF category, with a function that is uncertain. The CDR3 has 15 amino acids. V shed 0 bases and J 6 bases; nucleotides not matched to a gene: 3.

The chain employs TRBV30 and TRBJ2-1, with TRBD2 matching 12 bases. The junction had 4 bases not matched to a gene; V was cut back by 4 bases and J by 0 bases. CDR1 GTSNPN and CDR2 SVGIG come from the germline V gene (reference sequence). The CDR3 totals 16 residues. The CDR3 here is CAWTLAGGFSYNEQFF. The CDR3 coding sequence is TGTGCCTGGACACTAGCGGGGGGCTTCTCCTACAATGAGCAGTTCTTC. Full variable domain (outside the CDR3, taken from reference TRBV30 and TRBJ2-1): SQTIHQWPATLVQPVGSPLSLECTVEGTSNPNLYWYRQAAGRGLQLLFYSVGIGQISSEVPQNLSASRPQDRQFILSSKKLLLSDSGFYLCAWTLAGGFSYNEQFFGPGTRLTVL.

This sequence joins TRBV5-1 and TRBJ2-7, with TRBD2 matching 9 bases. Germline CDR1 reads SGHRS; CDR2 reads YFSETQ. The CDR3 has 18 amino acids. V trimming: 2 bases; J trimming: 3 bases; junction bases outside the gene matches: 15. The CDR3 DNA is TGCGCCAGCAGCTTTGTGAGCGGGGGGCCTTCGAGGGGCTACGAGCAGTACTTC. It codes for CASSFVSGGPSRGYEQYF.

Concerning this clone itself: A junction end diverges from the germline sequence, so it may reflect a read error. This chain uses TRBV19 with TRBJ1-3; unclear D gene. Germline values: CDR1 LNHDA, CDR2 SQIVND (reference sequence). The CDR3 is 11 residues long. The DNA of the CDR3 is TGTGCCAGTAGTACGGGAAACACCATGTATTTT. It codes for CASSTGNTMYF.

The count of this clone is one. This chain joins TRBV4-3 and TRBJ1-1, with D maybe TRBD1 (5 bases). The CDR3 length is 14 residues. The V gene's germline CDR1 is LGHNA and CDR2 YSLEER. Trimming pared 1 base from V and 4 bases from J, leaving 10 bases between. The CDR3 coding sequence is TGCGCCAGCAGCCAAGTGGCAGGGAGCACTGAAGCTTTCTTT. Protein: CASSQVAGSTEAFF.

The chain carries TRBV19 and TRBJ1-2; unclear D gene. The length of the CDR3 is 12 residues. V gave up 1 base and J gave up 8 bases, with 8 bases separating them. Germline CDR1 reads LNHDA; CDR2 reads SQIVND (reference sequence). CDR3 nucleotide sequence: TGTGCCAGTAGTATAGGCAAGTTGGGCTACACCTTC. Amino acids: CASSIGKLGYTF.

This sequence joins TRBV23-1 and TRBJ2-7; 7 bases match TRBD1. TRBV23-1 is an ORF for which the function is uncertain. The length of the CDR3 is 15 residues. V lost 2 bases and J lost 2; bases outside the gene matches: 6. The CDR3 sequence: CASSQPGQTTYEQYF. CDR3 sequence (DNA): TGCGCCAGCAGTCAACCGGGACAGACCACCTACGAGCAGTACTTC.

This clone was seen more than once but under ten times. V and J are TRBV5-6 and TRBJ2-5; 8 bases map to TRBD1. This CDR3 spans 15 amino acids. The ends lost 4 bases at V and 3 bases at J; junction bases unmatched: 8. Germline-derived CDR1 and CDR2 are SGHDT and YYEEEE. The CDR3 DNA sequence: TGTGCCAGCAGCCGGAGGACAGGGCAGGAAGAGACCCAGTACTTC. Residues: CASSRRTGQEETQYF.

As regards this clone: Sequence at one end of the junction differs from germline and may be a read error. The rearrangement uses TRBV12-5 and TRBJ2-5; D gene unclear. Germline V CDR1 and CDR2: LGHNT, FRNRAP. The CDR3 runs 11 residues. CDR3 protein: CARGLGETQYF. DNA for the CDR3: TGTGCTAGGGGTTTAGGGGAGACCCAGTACTTC.

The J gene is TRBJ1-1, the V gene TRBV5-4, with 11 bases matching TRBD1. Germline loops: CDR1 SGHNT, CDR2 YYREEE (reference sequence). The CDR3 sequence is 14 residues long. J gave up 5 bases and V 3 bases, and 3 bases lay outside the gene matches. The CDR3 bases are TGTGCCAGCAGCTGGGGACAGGGGGGAACTGAAGCTTTCTTT. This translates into CASSWGQGGTEAFF. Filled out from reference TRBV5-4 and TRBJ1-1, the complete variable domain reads ETGVTQSPTHLIKTRGQQVTLRCSSQSGHNTVSWYQQALGQGPQFIFQYYREEENGRGNFPPRFSGLQFPNYSSELNVNALELDDSALYLCASSWGQGGTEAFFGQGTRLTVV.